This T cell receptor beta chain was sequenced during a study of control samples from healthy donors and cancer patients. Germline CDR1 is GTSNPN and CDR2 is SVGIG (reference sequence). V was clipped by 2 bases and J by 8 bases, with 12 bases between them. The CDR3 runs 13 residues. TCRdb's copy holds only in-frame clones and misses some; the assay was immunoSEQ multiplex PCR. The data show tens of thousands of clones, more than 70% seen once. The receptor was isolated from a man aged 50-60 years with head and neck cancer. This rearrangement joins TRBV30 to TRBJ1-4, with D possibly matching TRBD1 (5 bases). The sequencing input was PBMCs. The CDR3 coding sequence is TGTGCCTGGAGTTCAGGGTCGAAAGAAAAACTGTTTTTT. As protein: CAWSSGSKEKLFF.